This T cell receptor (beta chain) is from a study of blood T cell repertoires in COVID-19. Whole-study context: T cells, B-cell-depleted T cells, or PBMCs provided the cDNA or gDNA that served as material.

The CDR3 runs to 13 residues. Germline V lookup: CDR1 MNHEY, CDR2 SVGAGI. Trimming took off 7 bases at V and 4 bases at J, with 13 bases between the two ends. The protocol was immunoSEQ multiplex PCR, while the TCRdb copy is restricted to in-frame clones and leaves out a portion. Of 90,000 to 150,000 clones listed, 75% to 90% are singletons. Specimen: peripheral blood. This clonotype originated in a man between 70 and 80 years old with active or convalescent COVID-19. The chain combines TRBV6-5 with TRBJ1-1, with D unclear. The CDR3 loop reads CASTRSRITEAFF. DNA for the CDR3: TGTGCCAGCACCCGGTCGAGGATCACTGAAGCTTTCTTT.